The 5 T cell receptor beta chains below were found in one sample sequenced in a study of cytomegalovirus exposure and HLA in healthy donors. Use of 60 Vbeta and 13 Jbeta primers characterized the PCR. Clones were sequenced by immunoSEQ multiplex PCR, and TCRdb holds only the in-frame ones, with some missing. The data contain about 190,000 clones, 74% of them singletons. Input material: PBMCs. The receptors come from a woman aged 30 to 39 in good health and CMV-seropositive.

V is TRBV10-1 and J is TRBJ2-5; 9 bases match TRBD1. V dropped 7 bases and J dropped 3; count of bases not matched to a gene: 9. Germline-derived CDR1 and CDR2 are WNHNN and SYGVQD (reference sequence). This CDR3 spans 15 amino acids. The CDR3 sequence: CASNRTGDQKETQYF. CDR3 sequence (DNA): TGCGCCAGCAATCGGACAGGGGATCAGAAAGAGACCCAGTACTTC.

The J gene is TRBJ1-5, the V gene TRBV6-4, with TRBD1 matching over 8 bases. The J segment lost 0 bases and the V segment lost 3 bases, leaving 13 bases of the junction unmatched. The germline V gene encodes CDR1 MRHNA and CDR2 SNTAGT. The CDR3 loop spans 19 amino acids. CDR3 sequence reads: CASSELYPDRGDSNQPQHF. The DNA for the CDR3 is TGTGCCAGCAGTGAACTCTACCCCGACAGGGGCGATAGCAATCAGCCCCAGCATTTT.

The V call is TRBV21-1, the J call TRBJ2-1; the D call of TRBD2 is as the table states it, not checked on the DNA. TRBV21-1 is a pseudogene segment. The CDR3 is 17 residues long. The CDR3 DNA follows: TGTGCCAGCAGCATCCCTTTACTGGGACTAGGGGACAATGAGCAGTTCTTC. Its translation: CASSIPLLGLGDNEQFF.

This clone was observed a handful of times. V gene TRBV4-2 combines with J gene TRBJ2-5; tentative D call: TRBD2 (6 bases). Germline V gene lookup returns CDR1 LGHNA and CDR2 YNFKEQ. V lost 0 bases to trimming and J lost 5 bases, with 10 bases between them. The length of the CDR3 is 14 residues. The CDR3 reads CASSQDGRRETQYF. The CDR3 DNA reads as TGTGCCAGCAGCCAAGACGGGAGAAGGGAGACCCAGTACTTC.

The chain recombines TRBV7-2 with TRBJ2-1, with a possible D match to TRBD2 (6 bases). The length of the CDR3 is 13 residues. The germline V gene encodes CDR1 SGHTA and CDR2 FQGNSA. V lost 5 bases and J lost 4, with 9 bases in between. The CDR3 DNA sequence: TGTGCCAGCAGCCCGGCGGGGTACAATGAGCAGTTCTTC. Protein product: CASSPAGYNEQFF.